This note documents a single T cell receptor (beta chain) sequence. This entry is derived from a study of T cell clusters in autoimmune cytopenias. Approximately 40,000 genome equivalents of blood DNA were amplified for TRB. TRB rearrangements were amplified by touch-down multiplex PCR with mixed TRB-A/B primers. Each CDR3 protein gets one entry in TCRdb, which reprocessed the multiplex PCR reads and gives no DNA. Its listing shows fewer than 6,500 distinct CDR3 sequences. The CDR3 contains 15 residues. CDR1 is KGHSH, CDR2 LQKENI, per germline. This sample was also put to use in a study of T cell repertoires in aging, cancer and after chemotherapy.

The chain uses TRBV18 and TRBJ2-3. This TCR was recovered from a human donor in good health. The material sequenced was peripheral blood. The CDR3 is CASSPPSYSTDTQYF.